This is a list of T cell receptor beta chains from one sample in a study of OX40 agonist ivuxolimab in advanced cancers. TCRdb keeps only in-frame clones here, not all; method: immunoSEQ multiplex PCR. The sample shows about 19,000 clones, 65% to 85% of them seen only once. The sample in question was CD4+ or CD8+ T cells sorted from blood, obtained in a trial of the OX40 agonist ivuxolimab. The receptor source for this set is an adult with an advanced solid tumor such as melanoma, head and neck, liver or kidney cancer. Both conserved end residues are part of each CDR3. A D gene is named only where the DNA matches it firmly. Expanded clones are given a class, and other clones once, few, many or no size at all.

d_call,clone_size,j_call,v_call,cdr3_nt,cdr3_aa
.,.,TRBJ2-3,TRBV9,TGTGCCAGCAGCATGATCCGCACAGATACGCAGTATTTT,CASSMIRTDTQYF
.,.,TRBJ1-1,TRBV9,TGTGCCAGCAGCCCATCGGGGGTAACTGAAGCTTTCTTT,CASSPSGVTEAFF
TRBD1,.,TRBJ1-1,TRBV7-2,TGTGCCAGCAGTTATACAGGGGGGTACCGTGAAGCTTTCTTT,CASSYTGGYREAFF
.,.,TRBJ2-7,TRBV5-1,TGCGCCAGCAGACCCTCCCCTCATGGGGGGGCTTCCTACGAGCAGTACTTC,CASRPSPHGGASYEQYF
TRBD2,.,TRBJ2-3,TRBV9,TGTGCCAGCAGCGACTCGTTGGGACTAGCGGGGGGGCCAGCAGATACGCAGTATTTT,CASSDSLGLAGGPADTQYF
.,.,TRBJ1-3,TRBV9,TGTGCCAGCAGCCACCGGGGGGGAAACACCATATATTTT,CASSHRGGNTIYF
TRBD1,large,TRBJ2-7,TRBV5-5,TGTGCCAGCAGCTGGACAGGGACCTACGAGCAGTACTTC,CASSWTGTYEQYF
.,.,TRBJ1-1,TRBV10-3,TGTGCCATTCAGGATATGGACACTGAAGCTTTCTTT,CAIQDMDTEAFF
.,.,TRBJ1-1,TRBV6-1,TGTGCCTGTGAGGGGGGCACTGAAGCTTTCTTT,CACEGGTEAFF
.,.,TRBJ2-7,TRBV6-5,TGTGCCAGCAGTTACAACTCCTACGAGCAGTACTTC,CASSYNSYEQYF
.,.,TRBJ2-7,TRBV6-5,TGTGCCAGCAGCCGCGGTACCTACGAGCAGTACTTC,CASSRGTYEQYF
TRBD1,.,TRBJ1-2,TRBV19,TGTGCCAGTAATACAGGGGGCTATGGCTACACCTTC,CASNTGGYGYTF
.,few,TRBJ2-2,TRBV6-5,TGTGCCAGCAGTTACTTCGGACAGTATTACACCGGGGAGCTGTTTTTT,CASSYFGQYYTGELFF
TRBD2,.,TRBJ2-2,TRBV27,TGTGCCAGCAGCCAAGGGAGGGGATCATGGGGCACCGGGGAGCTGTTTTTT,CASSQGRGSWGTGELFF
TRBD2,.,TRBJ2-3,TRBV7-2,TGTGCCAGCAGCTCTATAGCGGGGGGGCCGGGTGATACGCAGTATTTT,CASSSIAGGPGDTQYF
.,.,TRBJ2-1,TRBV27,TGTGCCAGCAGTTTAGTCCCGGGGGCGATTGGCAATGAGCAGTTCTTC,CASSLVPGAIGNEQFF
.,.,TRBJ2-3,TRBV30,TGTGCCTCGAGGCTGGGCACAGATACGCAGTATTTT,CASRLGTDTQYF
.,.,TRBJ1-1,TRBV19,TGTGCCAGTAGACAGGGTGATACTGAAGCTTTCTTT,CASRQGDTEAFF
TRBD2,.,TRBJ2-7,TRBV27,TGTGCCAGCAGCCCCCGGGGGGAAACCTACGAGCAGTACTTC,CASSPRGETYEQYF
.,.,TRBJ1-5,TRBV11-2,TGTGCCAGCAGCTTCGCCCACCTGGGGCTTGATCAGCCCCAGCATTTT,CASSFAHLGLDQPQHF
TRBD1,medium-sized,TRBJ2-7,TRBV4-2,TGTGCCAGCAGCCAAGGGGAGACAGGGGCCTACGAGCAGTACTTC,CASSQGETGAYEQYF
.,.,TRBJ2-1,TRBV11-2,TGTGCCAGCAGCTTAGCCCTCTACAATGAGCAGTTCTTC,CASSLALYNEQFF
TRBD1,.,TRBJ1-5,TRBV27,TGTGCCAGCAGTGCGACAGGGTATCGACAGCCCCAGCATTTT,CASSATGYRQPQHF
.,once,TRBJ2-1,TRBV27,TGTGCCAGCAGTTTTAGTAGGGGGGGTAGGTACAATGAGCAGTTCTTC,CASSFSRGGRYNEQFF
TRBD1,few,TRBJ1-2,TRBV27,TGTGCCAGCAGTTCCCTACCCAGAGACAGGGTCGACTATGGCTACACCTTC,CASSSLPRDRVDYGYTF
TRBD1,.,TRBJ2-5,TRBV5-4,TGTGCCAGCAGCTCGGGACAGGCCGGAGAGACCCAGTACTTC,CASSSGQAGETQYF
.,.,TRBJ2-2,TRBV2,TGTGCCAGCAGTGAGGAGTCGGTGAACACCGGGGAGCTGTTTTTT,CASSEESVNTGELFF
.,.,TRBJ2-1,TRBV18,TGTGCCAGCTCACCCCCGGGTGCAGGGTTCGATGAGCAGTTCTTC,CASSPPGAGFDEQFF
.,.,TRBJ1-1,TRBV5-4,TGTGCCAGCAGCCGCACAGATTTTAAGAACACTGAAGCTTTCTTT,CASSRTDFKNTEAFF
.,once,TRBJ2-2,TRBV9,TGTGCCAGCAGCATGCAAAGTTCGTACGGGGAGCTGTTTTTT,CASSMQSSYGELFF
.,once,TRBJ2-4,TRBV19,TGTGCCAGTAGTACCCTGGCCAGGGGCGCGGAAAACATTCAGTACTTC,CASSTLARGAENIQYF
.,.,TRBJ2-2,TRBV7-9,TGTGCCAGCAGCTTAGATGGGGCGTTCACCGGGGAGCTGTTTTTT,CASSLDGAFTGELFF
.,once,TRBJ1-2,TRBV7-8,TGTGCCAGCAGCCGCCCGGAGAACTATGGCTACACCTTC,CASSRPENYGYTF
TRBD1,.,TRBJ2-7,TRBV27,TGTGCCAGCAGTAGACAGGGTCTCTACGAGCAGTACTTC,CASSRQGLYEQYF
TRBD1,once,TRBJ1-2,TRBV6-1,TGTGCCAGCAGTGAATCAGGGGGGACCCCTAACTATGGCTACACCTTC,CASSESGGTPNYGYTF
.,.,TRBJ1-1,TRBV5-5,TGTGCCAGCAGGATCACAGCTGAAGCTTTCTTT,CASRITAEAFF
.,.,TRBJ1-1,TRBV6-5,TGTGCCAGCAGTTATAGTCCAGGGCCGAACACTGAAGCTTTCTTT,CASSYSPGPNTEAFF
.,.,TRBJ2-3,TRBV28,TGTGCCAGCAGTCGTAGCAAAACCTCCACAGATACGCAGTATTTT,CASSRSKTSTDTQYF
.,.,TRBJ1-5,TRBV10-3,TGTGCCATCAGTGACGCCGGGTCACTCGATCAGCCCCAGCATTTT,CAISDAGSLDQPQHF
.,.,TRBJ2-7,TRBV6-9,TGTGCCAGCAGAGATGGGTTGCACGAATACGAGCAGTACTTC,CASRDGLHEYEQYF
.,.,TRBJ1-2,TRBV14,TGTGCCAGCAGCCAAGCCCCTTATACAGGTGATGGCTACACCTTC,CASSQAPYTGDGYTF
.,.,TRBJ1-2,TRBV7-2,TGTGCCAGCAGCTGGCCAGGGGCAGCTAACTATGGCTACACCTTC,CASSWPGAANYGYTF
TRBD2,many,TRBJ2-2,TRBV11-2,TGTGCCAGCAGCGGATTGCTGACTAGCTGGGACACCGGGGAGCTGTTTTTT,CASSGLLTSWDTGELFF
.,.,TRBJ2-3,TRBV6-1,TGTGCCAGCAGTGAAGCCGGGAGATCACAGCAGTATTTT,CASSEAGRSQQYF
.,.,TRBJ2-1,TRBV7-3,TGTGCCAGCAGCGGTCCGACCCCGGAGCAGTTCTTC,CASSGPTPEQFF
.,.,TRBJ2-6,TRBV5-1,TGCGCCAGCAGCTCGGTGTATGGACGGAGGAACCCTGGGGCCAACGTCCTGACTTTC,CASSSVYGRRNPGANVLTF
.,.,TRBJ2-7,TRBV4-2,TGTGCCAGCAGCCAAGATCCAGAGGGGATCGGTTCCTACGAGCAGTACTTC,CASSQDPEGIGSYEQYF
TRBD2,.,TRBJ2-7,TRBV27,TGTGCCAGCAGTCTAGCGGGGTATACCTACGAGCAGTACTTC,CASSLAGYTYEQYF
TRBD1,.,TRBJ1-1,TRBV7-9,TGTGCCAGCAGCTTAGGGGGACAGATGAACACTGAAGCTTTCTTT,CASSLGGQMNTEAFF
.,once,TRBJ2-5,TRBV4-2,TGTGCCAGCAGCCTACTCGAGGCAGGGCGGATCCAAGAGACCCAGTACTTC,CASSLLEAGRIQETQYF
TRBD2,once,TRBJ2-2,TRBV10-3,TGTGCCATCAGTGAGAAGTTAGCGGGGGTTACCGGGGAGCTGTTTTTT,CAISEKLAGVTGELFF
.,.,TRBJ2-3,TRBV27,TGTGCCAGCAGGGTATCGACAGGAAACATACGAGGAGCGCAGTATTTT,CASRVSTGNIRGAQYF
.,.,TRBJ1-2,TRBV6-5,TGTGCCAGTCGGTATCCAGGAAGTGGCTACACCTTC,CASRYPGSGYTF
.,.,TRBJ2-6,TRBV28,TGTGCCAGCAGTCTCCGAGGGGCTGGGGCCAACGTCCTGACTTTC,CASSLRGAGANVLTF
.,.,TRBJ1-2,TRBV7-9,TGTGCCAGCAGCTTAGGGATAATGAGCCCTAACTATGGCTACACCTTC,CASSLGIMSPNYGYTF